Listed below are T cell receptor beta chains from one sample, sequenced in a study of T cells expressing NK-cell markers. Reanalyzing the 5' RACE reads, TCRdb keeps one entry per CDR3 protein, without DNA. With almost 450,000 distinct CDR3 sequences in the sample, the ten largest clones hold about 7.1%. Material for sequencing was blood T cells: a sorted CD56 or NKG2C T cell subset, CD4+ or CD8+ T cells, or bulk PBMC T cells (not recorded which). The source of these receptors is a woman between 18 and 70 years old in good health. Each CDR3 is given with its conserved first and last residue. Fields, in order: V gene, J gene, CDR3 protein.

v_call: TRBV10-1
j_call: TRBJ2-3
cdr3_aa: CASGMEGRSTDTQYF

v_call: TRBV7-9
j_call: TRBJ2-5
cdr3_aa: CASSLSRPVVGETQYF

v_call: TRBV20-1
j_call: TRBJ2-2
cdr3_aa: CSVDKNTGELFF

v_call: TRBV6-1
j_call: TRBJ1-4
cdr3_aa: CASGAAPGYEKLFF

v_call: TRBV20-1
j_call: TRBJ2-3
cdr3_aa: CSARPGLGPTDTQYF

v_call: TRBV10-3
j_call: TRBJ1-1
cdr3_aa: CAISERTLGLNTEAFF

v_call: TRBV11-2
j_call: TRBJ1-2
cdr3_aa: CASSLIAGNYGYTF

v_call: TRBV20-1
j_call: TRBJ2-7
cdr3_aa: CSARWGQSSYEQYF

v_call: TRBV20-1
j_call: TRBJ2-3
cdr3_aa: CSASLRAGTDTQYF

v_call: TRBV4-2
j_call: TRBJ2-1
cdr3_aa: CASSQLAGDYNEQFF

v_call: TRBV5-1
j_call: TRBJ2-1
cdr3_aa: CASSSRDSLNEQFF

v_call: TRBV5-4
j_call: TRBJ2-3
cdr3_aa: CASSWGTFTDTQYF

v_call: TRBV6-5
j_call: TRBJ2-3
cdr3_aa: CASSYSEGAGLGTQYF

v_call: TRBV7-2
j_call: TRBJ1-5
cdr3_aa: CASSLADRNQPQHF

v_call: TRBV19
j_call: TRBJ2-7
cdr3_aa: CASSLRQAAYEQYF

v_call: TRBV7-2
j_call: TRBJ1-2
cdr3_aa: CASSSRQEYGYTF

v_call: TRBV6-5
j_call: TRBJ2-7
cdr3_aa: CASSYSRPGGAYEQYF

v_call: TRBV12-3/TRBV12-4
j_call: TRBJ2-5
cdr3_aa: CASRTSSRKETQYF

v_call: TRBV12-3/TRBV12-4
j_call: TRBJ2-1
cdr3_aa: CASSLAAGGGDEQFF

v_call: TRBV12-3/TRBV12-4
j_call: TRBJ2-3
cdr3_aa: CASSPRAASTDTQYF

v_call: TRBV13
j_call: TRBJ2-3
cdr3_aa: CASSLLAGARGNTDTQYF

v_call: TRBV12-3/TRBV12-4
j_call: TRBJ2-3
cdr3_aa: CASSLPFHRTDTQYF

v_call: TRBV12-3/TRBV12-4
j_call: TRBJ2-1
cdr3_aa: CASSFGGFRFF

v_call: TRBV7-2
j_call: TRBJ2-3
cdr3_aa: CASSSFGQGNTDTQYF

v_call: TRBV20-1
j_call: TRBJ1-6
cdr3_aa: CSATPSDRANSPLHF

v_call: TRBV30
j_call: TRBJ2-3
cdr3_aa: CAWSRGSDTQYF

v_call: TRBV6-5
j_call: TRBJ2-3
cdr3_aa: CASSFVGSGGPGDTQYF

v_call: TRBV29-1
j_call: TRBJ2-5
cdr3_aa: CSVTTGVETQYF

v_call: TRBV20-1
j_call: TRBJ2-7
cdr3_aa: CSATRGIAGAYEQYF

v_call: TRBV5-1
j_call: TRBJ2-1
cdr3_aa: CASSLVWSTYNEQFF

v_call: TRBV20-1
j_call: TRBJ2-1
cdr3_aa: CSARGVGTSGYNEQFF

v_call: TRBV7-9
j_call: TRBJ2-3
cdr3_aa: CASSPPTSGHTDTQYF

v_call: TRBV7-9
j_call: TRBJ1-5
cdr3_aa: CASTGSEWAQPQHF

v_call: TRBV6-1
j_call: TRBJ2-3
cdr3_aa: CASSDRSGSGPDTQYF

v_call: TRBV6-5
j_call: TRBJ2-5
cdr3_aa: CASSYFHPSETQYF

v_call: TRBV7-2
j_call: TRBJ2-5
cdr3_aa: CASSQGLAEETQYF

v_call: TRBV20-1
j_call: TRBJ1-6
cdr3_aa: CSARPVSRLSPLHF

v_call: TRBV12-3/TRBV12-4
j_call: TRBJ2-1
cdr3_aa: CASSLDLAGAGEQFF

v_call: TRBV14
j_call: TRBJ2-1
cdr3_aa: CASSQVLGDEQFF

v_call: TRBV7-2
j_call: TRBJ1-5
cdr3_aa: CASQTGGRNQPQHF

v_call: TRBV6-2/TRBV6-3
j_call: TRBJ2-5
cdr3_aa: CASRRGPLGAQYF

v_call: TRBV10-3
j_call: TRBJ2-5
cdr3_aa: CAIRPSGVTQETQYF

v_call: TRBV12-3/TRBV12-4
j_call: TRBJ2-5
cdr3_aa: CASRSFGQETQYF

v_call: TRBV29-1
j_call: TRBJ2-1
cdr3_aa: CSVDRDTLGEQFF

v_call: TRBV7-2
j_call: TRBJ2-7
cdr3_aa: CASSLGPGTKGYEQYF

v_call: TRBV11-2
j_call: TRBJ2-3
cdr3_aa: CASSFDSPYTQYF

v_call: TRBV6-2/TRBV6-3
j_call: TRBJ2-7
cdr3_aa: CASSLQTGSYEQYF

v_call: TRBV14
j_call: TRBJ1-4
cdr3_aa: CASSQDPDRDNEKLFF

v_call: TRBV5-1
j_call: TRBJ2-1
cdr3_aa: CASSSEAYNEQFF

v_call: TRBV7-2
j_call: TRBJ2-3
cdr3_aa: CASSLDSGTSDTQYF

v_call: TRBV15
j_call: TRBJ1-2
cdr3_aa: CATSPPGQGFGYTF

v_call: TRBV4-3
j_call: TRBJ1-6
cdr3_aa: CASSHPNSPLHF

v_call: TRBV19
j_call: TRBJ1-2
cdr3_aa: CASSIGTGGLYGYTF

v_call: TRBV7-3
j_call: TRBJ1-4
cdr3_aa: CASSSRRNEKLFF

v_call: TRBV20-1
j_call: TRBJ1-2
cdr3_aa: CSALDTGTEPYGYTF

v_call: TRBV4-2
j_call: TRBJ2-3
cdr3_aa: CASSQEGLAAGDTQYF

v_call: TRBV20-1
j_call: TRBJ1-3
cdr3_aa: CSARAGAGNTIYF

v_call: TRBV12-3/TRBV12-4
j_call: TRBJ2-2
cdr3_aa: CASSLRTSGSGELFF

v_call: TRBV4-2
j_call: TRBJ2-4
cdr3_aa: CASSLTGGEAKNIQYF